This T cell receptor beta chain was sequenced during a study of T cell responses to AZD1222 COVID-19 vaccine. Study results and limitations: Vaccine-related CD4 TCRs covered spike, predominating at 160-218 and 743-854. Among spike-specific TCRs, nearly half reportedly target unmutated variant regions.

V was clipped by 0 bases and J by 10 bases, with 19 bases between them. The CDR3 is made up of 16 amino acids. Germline lookup yields CDR1 LGHDT and CDR2 YNNKEL (reference sequence). Second doses at about 4 or about 12 weeks were pooled. The data were produced by immunoSEQ multiplex PCR, yet TCRdb's version contains in-frame clones alone and is incomplete. The table has about 83,000 clones, about 91% seen once. A remark on this clone: What it recognizes is unknown.

This sample comprised peripheral blood, obtained 28 days after the second AZD1222 dose. This clonotype was obtained from an adult who received the AZD1222 COVID-19 vaccine. V is TRBV3-1 (or the pseudogene TRBV3-2) and J is TRBJ2-1; D remains unclear. The CDR3 sequence: CASSQDRSALPREQFF. CDR3 DNA sequence: TGTGCCAGCAGCCAAGATCGGAGCGCCCTACCCAGGGAGCAGTTCTTC.